Listed here are 17 T cell receptor beta chains from one sample, sequenced in a study of tumor T cells in aggressive B-cell lymphoma. Generated by immunoSEQ multiplex PCR, the TCRdb table keeps only in-frame clones and is missing some. The sample includes roughly 10,000 clones, about 82% of them seen just once. The sample was tumor tissue. These receptors came from an adult with diffuse large B cell lymphoma.

The V call is TRBV15, the J call TRBJ2-5, with 8 positions matching TRBD1. The J segment lost 2 bases and the V segment lost 3 bases, leaving 5 bases of the junction unmatched. The length of the CDR3 is 15 residues. The V gene's germline CDR1 is LNHNV and CDR2 YYDKDF (reference sequence). In nucleotides, the CDR3 is TGTGCCACCAGCAGGGGGACAGGTTTTCAAGAGACCCAGTACTTC. Translating it yields CATSRGTGFQETQYF.

This clone was observed once. The chain has TRBV2 and TRBJ2-1; D unclear. CDR1 and CDR2 from the germline V gene are SNHLY and FYNNEI. V dropped 10 bases and J dropped 9 bases, with 16 bases sitting between them. The CDR3 has 12 amino acids. CDR3 sequence: CAIAQVGGEQFF. CDR3 DNA: TGTGCCATTGCTCAGGTTGGTGGTGAGCAGTTCTTC.

This rearrangement joins TRBV19 to TRBJ2-2; 12 bases match TRBD2. The germline V gene encodes CDR1 LNHDA and CDR2 SQIVND (reference sequence). The CDR3 totals 16 residues. V shed 7 bases, J shed 5 bases, and the junction held 8 bases outside the gene matches. The CDR3 DNA follows: TGTGCCAGTACGAGGCTAGCGGGAGGGCCGACCGGGGAGCTGTTTTTT. It encodes CASTRLAGGPTGELFF.

The V call is TRBV25-1, the J call TRBJ2-7; 8 nucleotides match TRBD2. Germline assignment: CDR1 MGHDK and CDR2 SYGVNS. This CDR3 comprises 15 residues. V shed 1 base and J 3 bases; nucleotides not matched to a gene: 5. CDR3: CASSEFSLAGYEQYF. In DNA, the CDR3 is TGTGCCAGCAGTGAATTCAGTCTAGCGGGCTACGAGCAGTACTTC.

This chain joins TRBV27 and TRBJ2-7; D possibly corresponds to TRBD2 (6 bases). The CDR3 sequence is 15 residues long. The V and J ends lost 7 bases and 7 bases respectively, with 23 bases between them. Germline V gene lookup returns CDR1 MNHEY and CDR2 SMNVEV (reference sequence). CDR3: CASKAPLAPKGEQYF. The CDR3 DNA reads as TGTGCCAGCAAAGCGCCACTAGCTCCAAAGGGGGAGCAGTACTTC.

This clone was recorded once. This chain uses TRBV4-2 with TRBJ2-2; 10 positions match TRBD1. V was clipped by 4 bases and J by 4 bases; unmatched bases: 6. Germline CDR1 LGHNA, CDR2 YNFKEQ. The CDR3 runs 16 residues. The DNA for the CDR3 is TGTGCCAGCAGCCTTTATTGGGACAGGGGCACCGGGGAGCTGTTTTTT. Encoded protein: CASSLYWDRGTGELFF.

The rearrangement uses TRBV18 and TRBJ1-4; 10 bases fit TRBD1. The CDR3 covers 15 residues. Germline values: CDR1 KGHSH, CDR2 LQKENI. The V segment lost 4 bases and the J segment 11 bases; nucleotides outside the gene matches: 10. The CDR3, as DNA: TGTGCCAGCTCACGCTCCGGGACAGGGGAGGCCAAACTGTTTTTT. As protein: CASSRSGTGEAKLFF.

The gene calls are TRBV6-5 and TRBJ2-7; possible D gene TRBD1, 6 bases. CDR3 length: 15 residues. CDR1 MNHEY and CDR2 SVGAGI come from the germline V gene. V gave up 5 bases and J gave up 6 bases, with 20 bases separating them. As DNA, the CDR3 is TGTGCCAGCAGTAAAGACAGGTCCCCGTCGGTCGAGCAGTACTTC. Protein product: CASSKDRSPSVEQYF.

The V call is TRBV6-5, the J call TRBJ2-5; 10 nucleotides agree with TRBD2. The germline V gene encodes CDR1 MNHEY and CDR2 SVGAGI. V shed 0 bases, J shed 7 bases, and the junction held 8 bases outside the gene matches. The CDR3 has 16 amino acids. The CDR3 nucleotides read TGTGCCAGCAGTTACTCGAGAGCTAGCGGGAGTTGGACCCAGTACTTC. Translated: CASSYSRASGSWTQYF.

This clone has only a few counts. The chain employs TRBV4-3 and TRBJ2-3, with D unresolved. The CDR3 extends over 12 amino acids. Between the trimmed V and J ends, which lost 4 bases and 10 bases, there was a span of 12 bases. The germline CDR1 and CDR2 sequences are LGHNA and YSLEER. The CDR3 DNA sequence: TGCGCCAGCAGCCCGGATGCGGTGCCGCAGTATTTT. This encodes CASSPDAVPQYF.

The chain combines TRBV28 with TRBJ2-7, with D possibly being TRBD2 (5 bases). Germline V gene sequence: CDR1 MDHEN, CDR2 SYDVKM. V lost 2 bases and J 6 bases, leaving 8 bases between the germline ends. The CDR3 spans 12 residues. DNA for the CDR3: TGTGCCAGCAGTTTACTAGCTCTCGAGCAGTACTTC. It encodes CASSLLALEQYF.

V is TRBV5-1 and J is TRBJ1-1, with TRBD1 matching over 9 bases. From germline, CDR1 is SGHRS and CDR2 YFSETQ. The CDR3 spans 17 residues. J was trimmed by 7 bases and V by 4 bases; bases with no gene match: 17. The CDR3 region has the DNA TGCGCCAGCAGCCGACTAAGAGACAGGGGGATAGCAATTGAAGCTTTCTTT. It is translated as CASSRLRDRGIAIEAFF.

The J gene is TRBJ2-1, the V gene TRBV5-1; 7 nucleotides match TRBD2. CDR1 is SGHRS and CDR2 is YFSETQ in the germline V gene. Trimming cost V 7 bases and J 4 bases; bases outside gene matches: 8. The CDR3 totals 14 residues. The CDR3 bases are TGCGCCAGCGCAGCGGGATTTTCGTACAATGAGCAGTTCTTC. Protein: CASAAGFSYNEQFF.

The chain recombines TRBV27 with TRBJ2-1, with 7 bases aligning to TRBD2. This CDR3 contains 15 residues. V was pared by 5 bases and J by 0 bases, with 4 bases of the junction left unmatched. The germline CDR1 and CDR2 sequences are MNHEY and SMNVEV (reference sequence). The CDR3 region is CASSPGGSSYNEQFF. The CDR3 DNA reads TGTGCCAGCAGTCCCGGCGGGAGCTCCTACAATGAGCAGTTCTTC.

The chain uses TRBV19 and TRBJ2-1; possible D gene TRBD1, 5 bases. CDR3 size: 14 residues. V was shortened by 8 bases and J by 4 bases, with 15 bases between the two germline ends. Germline V lookup: CDR1 LNHDA, CDR2 SQIVND (reference sequence). CDR3 coding DNA: TGTGCCAGTGCTCCAGGGTATCGGTACAATGAGCAGTTCTTC. Translated: CASAPGYRYNEQFF. Supplemented by reference TRBV19 and TRBJ2-1, the full variable domain reads DGGITQSPKYLFRKEGQNVTLSCEQNLNHDAMYWYRQDPGQGLRLIYYSQIVNDFQKGDIAEGYSVSREKKESFPLTVTSAQKNPTAFYLCASAPGYRYNEQFFGPGTRLTVL.

The chain couples TRBV27 to TRBJ2-6, with 10 bases lining up with TRBD1. Germline loops: CDR1 MNHEY, CDR2 SMNVEV (reference sequence). The CDR3 is made up of 16 amino acids. The ends lost 2 bases at V and 3 bases at J; junction bases unmatched: 1. CDR3: CASSLGTGVGANVLTF. The DNA of the CDR3 is TGTGCCAGCAGTTTAGGGACAGGGGTTGGGGCCAACGTCCTGACTTTC. Drawing the rest from reference TRBV27 and TRBJ2-6, the complete variable domain is EAQVTQNPRYLITVTGKKLTVTCSQNMNHEYMSWYRQDPGLGLRQIYYSMNVEVTDKGDVPEGYKVSRKEKRNFPLILESPSPNQTSLYFCASSLGTGVGANVLTFGAGSRLTVL.

V usage is TRBV19 and J usage is TRBJ1-5; D not resolved. This CDR3 is built from 14 residues. V lost 0 bases, J lost 6 bases, and 9 bases lay in between. CDR1 LNHDA and CDR2 SQIVND come from the germline V gene (reference sequence). CDR3 amino acids: CASSIETPGQPQHF. The CDR3 region has the DNA TGTGCCAGTAGTATAGAGACTCCGGGTCAGCCCCAGCATTTT.